This T cell receptor (beta chain) was retrieved from a study of neoadjuvant anti-PD-1 for oral cavity cancer. About the study: Most patients had three to four biweekly doses of 3 mg/kg nivolumab before resection.

V was trimmed by 6 bases and J by 1 base, leaving 10 bases between them. The CDR3 runs 13 residues. CDR1 MDHEN and CDR2 SYDVKM come from the germline V gene. Sequencing used immunoSEQ multiplex PCR; TCRdb keeps in-frame clones, though not all of them. Seen here are about 16,000 clones, approximately 75% observed once, and the top ten hold 2% to 3%. This receptor was obtained from a person between 35 and 79 years old with oral cavity squamous cell carcinoma. The chain uses TRBV28 and TRBJ2-7; D may be TRBD1 (5 bases). The material sequenced was PBMCs, taken before nivolumab (anti-PD-1) treatment. The CDR3 region is CASSGPGSYEQYF. DNA of the CDR3: TGTGCCAGCAGCGGCCCAGGGTCCTACGAGCAGTACTTC.